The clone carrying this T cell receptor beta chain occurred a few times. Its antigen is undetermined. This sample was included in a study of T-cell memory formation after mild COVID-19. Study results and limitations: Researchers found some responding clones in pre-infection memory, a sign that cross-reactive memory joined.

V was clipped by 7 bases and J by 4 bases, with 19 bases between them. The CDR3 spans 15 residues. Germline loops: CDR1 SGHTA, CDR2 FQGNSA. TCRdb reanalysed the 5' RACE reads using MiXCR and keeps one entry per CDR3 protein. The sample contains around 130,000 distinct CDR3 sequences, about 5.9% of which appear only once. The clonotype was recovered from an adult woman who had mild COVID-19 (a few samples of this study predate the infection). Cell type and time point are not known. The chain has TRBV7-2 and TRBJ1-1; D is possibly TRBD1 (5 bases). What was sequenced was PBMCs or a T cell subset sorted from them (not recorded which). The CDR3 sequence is CASTRIQVSLTEAFF. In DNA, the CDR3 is TGTGCCAGCACCAGGATACAGGTATCCCTCACTGAAGCTTTCTTT. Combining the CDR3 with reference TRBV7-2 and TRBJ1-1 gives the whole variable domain GAGVSQSPSNKVTEKGKDVELRCDPISGHTALYWYRQSLGQGLEFLIYFQGNSAPDKSGLPSDRFSAERTGGSVSTLTIQRTQQEDSAVYLCASTRIQVSLTEAFFGQGTRLTVV.